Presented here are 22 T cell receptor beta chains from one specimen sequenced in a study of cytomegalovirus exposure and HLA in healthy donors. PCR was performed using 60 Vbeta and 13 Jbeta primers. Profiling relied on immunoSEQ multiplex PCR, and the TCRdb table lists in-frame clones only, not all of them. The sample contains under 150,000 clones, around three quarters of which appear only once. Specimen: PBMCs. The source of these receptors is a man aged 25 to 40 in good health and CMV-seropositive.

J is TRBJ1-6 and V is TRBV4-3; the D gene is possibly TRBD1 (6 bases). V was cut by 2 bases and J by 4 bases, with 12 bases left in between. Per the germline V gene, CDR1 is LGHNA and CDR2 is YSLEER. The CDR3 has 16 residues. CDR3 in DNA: TGCGCCAGCAGCCAAAGCCGTACAGGGTATAATTCACCCCTCCACTTT. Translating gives CASSQSRTGYNSPLHF.

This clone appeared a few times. CDR3 sequence: CASVQRESQETQYF. CDR3 nucleotides: TGTGCCAGCGTCCAGCGGGAGTCCCAAGAGACCCAGTACTTC. The V call is TRBV2, the J call TRBJ2-5, with 8 bases lining up with TRBD2. V trimming: 8 bases; J trimming: 1 base; junction bases outside the gene matches: 6. The CDR3 sequence is 14 residues long. The germline V gene encodes CDR1 SNHLY and CDR2 FYNNEI.

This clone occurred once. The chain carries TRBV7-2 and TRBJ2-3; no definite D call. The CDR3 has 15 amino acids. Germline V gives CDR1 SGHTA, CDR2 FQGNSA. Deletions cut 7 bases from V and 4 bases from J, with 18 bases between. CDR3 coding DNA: TGTGCCAGCACCCCTCCTTGGGCAGCCCCAGATACGCAGTATTTT. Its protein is CASTPPWAAPDTQYF. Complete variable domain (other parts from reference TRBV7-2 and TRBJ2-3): GAGVSQSPSNKVTEKGKDVELRCDPISGHTALYWYRQSLGQGLEFLIYFQGNSAPDKSGLPSDRFSAERTGGSVSTLTIQRTQQEDSAVYLCASTPPWAAPDTQYFGPGTRLTVL.

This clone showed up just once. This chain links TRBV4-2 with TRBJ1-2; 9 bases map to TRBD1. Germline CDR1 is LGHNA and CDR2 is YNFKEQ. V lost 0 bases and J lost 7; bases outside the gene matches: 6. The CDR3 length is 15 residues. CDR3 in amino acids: CASSQDMGTGTGYTF. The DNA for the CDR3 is TGTGCCAGCAGCCAAGATATGGGGACAGGGACTGGCTACACCTTC.

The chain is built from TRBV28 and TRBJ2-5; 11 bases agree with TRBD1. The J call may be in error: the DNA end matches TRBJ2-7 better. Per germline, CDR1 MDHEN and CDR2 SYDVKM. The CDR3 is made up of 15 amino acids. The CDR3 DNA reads TGTGCCAGCAGTTCGCCGGGACAGGGGGCCTACGAGCAGTACTTC. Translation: CASSSPGQGAYEQYF.

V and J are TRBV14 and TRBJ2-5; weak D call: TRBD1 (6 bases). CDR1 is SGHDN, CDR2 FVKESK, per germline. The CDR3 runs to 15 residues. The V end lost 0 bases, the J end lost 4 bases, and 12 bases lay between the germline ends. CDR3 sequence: CASSQDLDRPETQYF. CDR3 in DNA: TGTGCCAGCAGCCAAGATCTCGACAGGCCAGAGACCCAGTACTTC.

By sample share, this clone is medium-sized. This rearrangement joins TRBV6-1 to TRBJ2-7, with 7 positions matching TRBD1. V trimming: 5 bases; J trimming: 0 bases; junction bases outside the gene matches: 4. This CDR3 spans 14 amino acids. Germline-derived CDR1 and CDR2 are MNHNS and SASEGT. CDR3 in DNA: TGTGCCAGCAGTAGCAGGGGGATCTCCTACGAGCAGTACTTC. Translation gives CASSSRGISYEQYF.

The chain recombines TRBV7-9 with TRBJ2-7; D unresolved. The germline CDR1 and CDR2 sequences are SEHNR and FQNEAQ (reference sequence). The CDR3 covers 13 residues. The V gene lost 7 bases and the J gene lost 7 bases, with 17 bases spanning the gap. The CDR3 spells CASTEEVVREQYF. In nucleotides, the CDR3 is TGTGCCAGCACCGAAGAGGTGGTACGGGAGCAGTACTTC.

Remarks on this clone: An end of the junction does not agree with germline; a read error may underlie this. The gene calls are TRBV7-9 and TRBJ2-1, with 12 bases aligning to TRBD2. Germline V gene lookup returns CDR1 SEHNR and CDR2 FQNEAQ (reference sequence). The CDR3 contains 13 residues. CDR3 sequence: CASSLAGGNEQFF. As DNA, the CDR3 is TGTGCCAGCAGCCTAGCGGGAGGGAATGAGCAGTTCTTC.

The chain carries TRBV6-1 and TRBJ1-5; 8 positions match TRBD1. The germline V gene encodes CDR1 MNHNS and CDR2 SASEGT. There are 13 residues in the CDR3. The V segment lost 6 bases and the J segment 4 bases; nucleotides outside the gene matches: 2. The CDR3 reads CASRRQGNQPQHF. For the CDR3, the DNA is TGTGCCAGCAGGAGACAGGGGAATCAGCCCCAGCATTTT.

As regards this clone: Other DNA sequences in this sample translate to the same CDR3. DNA for the CDR3: TGTGCCAGCAGCCCGAGGCGTCAAGAGACCCAGTACTTC. Protein sequence: CASSPRRQETQYF. The rearrangement joins TRBV7-2 to TRBJ2-5, with D unclear. The germline V gene encodes CDR1 SGHTA and CDR2 FQGNSA. V lost 5 bases to trimming and J lost 2 bases, with 9 bases between them. This CDR3 has 13 amino acids.

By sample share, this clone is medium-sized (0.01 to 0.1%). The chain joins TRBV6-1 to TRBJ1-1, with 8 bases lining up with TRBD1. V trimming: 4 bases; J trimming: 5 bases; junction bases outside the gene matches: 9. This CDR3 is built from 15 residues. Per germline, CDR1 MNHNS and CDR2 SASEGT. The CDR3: CASSVQTGDMTEAFF. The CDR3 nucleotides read TGTGCCAGCAGTGTACAGACAGGGGACATGACTGAAGCTTTCTTT.

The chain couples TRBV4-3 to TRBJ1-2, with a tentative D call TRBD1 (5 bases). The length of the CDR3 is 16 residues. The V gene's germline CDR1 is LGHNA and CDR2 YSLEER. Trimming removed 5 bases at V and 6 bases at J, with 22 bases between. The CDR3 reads CASSSSGRAQGHGYTF. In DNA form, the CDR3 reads TGCGCCAGCAGCTCAAGCGGGAGGGCGCAGGGCCATGGCTACACCTTC.

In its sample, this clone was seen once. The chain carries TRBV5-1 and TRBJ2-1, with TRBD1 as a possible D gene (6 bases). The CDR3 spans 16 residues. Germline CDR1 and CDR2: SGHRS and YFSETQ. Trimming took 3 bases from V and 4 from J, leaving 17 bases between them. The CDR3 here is CASSWPGQLLYNEQFF. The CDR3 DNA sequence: TGCGCCAGCAGCTGGCCCGGACAGCTACTTTACAATGAGCAGTTCTTC.

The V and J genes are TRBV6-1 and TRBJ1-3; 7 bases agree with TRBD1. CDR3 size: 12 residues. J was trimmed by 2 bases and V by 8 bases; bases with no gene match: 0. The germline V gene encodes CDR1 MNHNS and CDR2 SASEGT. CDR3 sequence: CASDRAGNTIYF. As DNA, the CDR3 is TGTGCCAGCGACAGGGCTGGAAACACCATATATTTT.

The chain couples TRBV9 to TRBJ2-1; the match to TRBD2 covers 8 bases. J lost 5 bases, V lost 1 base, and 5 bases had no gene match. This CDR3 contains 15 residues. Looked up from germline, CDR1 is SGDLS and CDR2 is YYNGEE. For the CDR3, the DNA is TGTGCCAGCAGCGTATACGGACTAGCCCACAATGAGCAGTTCTTC. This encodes CASSVYGLAHNEQFF.

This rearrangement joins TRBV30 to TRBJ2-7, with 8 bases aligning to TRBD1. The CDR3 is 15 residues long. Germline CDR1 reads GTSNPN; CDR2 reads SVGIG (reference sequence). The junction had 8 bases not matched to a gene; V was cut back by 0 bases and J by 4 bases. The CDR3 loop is CAWSVPGRGQYEQYF. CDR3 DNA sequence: TGTGCCTGGAGTGTACCCGGCAGGGGGCAGTACGAGCAGTACTTC.

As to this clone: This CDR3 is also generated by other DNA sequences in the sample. The CDR3 spells CASSLGSRRSTDTQYF. The CDR3 coding sequence is TGTGCCAGCAGCTTAGGCAGTCGCCGAAGCACAGATACGCAGTATTTT. The chain recombines TRBV13 with TRBJ2-3; D ambiguous. V shed 0 bases and J shed 0 bases, with 10 bases lying between them. CDR1 is PRHDT and CDR2 is FYEKMQ in the germline V gene (reference sequence). The CDR3 has 16 residues.

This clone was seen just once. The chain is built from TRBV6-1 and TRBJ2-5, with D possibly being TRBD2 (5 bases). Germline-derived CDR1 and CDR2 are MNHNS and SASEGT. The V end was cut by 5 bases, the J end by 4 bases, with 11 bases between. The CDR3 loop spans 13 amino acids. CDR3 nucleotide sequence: TGTGCCAGCAGTTTCGGACTTTCAGAGACCCAGTACTTC. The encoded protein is CASSFGLSETQYF.

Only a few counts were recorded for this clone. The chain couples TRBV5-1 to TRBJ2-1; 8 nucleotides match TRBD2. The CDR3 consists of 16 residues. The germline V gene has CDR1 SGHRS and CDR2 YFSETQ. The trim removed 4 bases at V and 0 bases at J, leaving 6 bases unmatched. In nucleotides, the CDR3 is TGCGCCAGCAGCGGAGGCAGCGGGAGCTCCTACAATGAGCAGTTCTTC. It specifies CASSGGSGSSYNEQFF.

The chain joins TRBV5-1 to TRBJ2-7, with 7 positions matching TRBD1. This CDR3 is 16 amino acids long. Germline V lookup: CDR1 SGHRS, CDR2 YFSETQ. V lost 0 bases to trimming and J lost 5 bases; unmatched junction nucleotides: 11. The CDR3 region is CASSLAPRQGADEQYF. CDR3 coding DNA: TGCGCCAGCAGCTTGGCCCCCCGACAGGGTGCGGACGAGCAGTACTTC.

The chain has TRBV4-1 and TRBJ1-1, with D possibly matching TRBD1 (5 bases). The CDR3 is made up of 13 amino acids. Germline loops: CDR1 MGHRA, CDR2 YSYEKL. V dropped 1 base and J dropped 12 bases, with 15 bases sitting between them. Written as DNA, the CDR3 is TGCGCCAGCAGCCAAGTAATAGGGGTGGGGCCTTTCTTT. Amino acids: CASSQVIGVGPFF.